This T cell receptor (beta chain) was found in a study of T cell responses to AZD1222 COVID-19 vaccine listed by TCRdb under 2021. Study-wide context: Because spike-specific TCR depth and breadth did not differ between the two schedules, AZD1222 recipients who got a second dose at roughly 4 weeks were pooled with those who got a second dose at roughly 12 weeks. A total of approximately 240 trial participants underwent TCR sequencing, of whom about 210 received two doses of AZD1222 and about 26 received two doses of the MenACWY control vaccine. Enrollment into the trials was organized by age into subgroups of 18-55, 56-69 and 70-plus years, and those subgroups contained roughly 160, 29 and 62 TCR-sequenced participants, respectively.

Broad study findings and their caveats: Conclusions about previously exposed vaccinees were limited because only a handful of AZD1222 recipients were SARS-CoV-2 seropositive at baseline. Because no day 14 peak-response samples were available, repertoires were characterized only after the peak T cell response. CD4 TCRs associated with the vaccine covered the entire spike protein, and the dominant responses were in regions 160-218 and 743-854. In the small 56-69-year group, the increase in depth fell short of significance, most likely because of low power. Nearly half of unique spike-specific TCRs reportedly recognized epitopes outside regions mutated in the B.1.351 and B.1.1.7 variants. A significant rise in spike-specific TCR breadth and depth was observed after two AZD1222 doses relative to day 0 and relative to MenACWY recipients. Most participants were white British and females outnumbered males, and the authors suggested that clonal diversity may have been underestimated.

The CDR3 regions of human TCRbeta chains were subjected to immunosequencing. The published analysis was carried out like this. TCRs in the repertoires were compared against a reference library of SARS-CoV-2-specific TCRs that had been generated with the MIRA antigen-specificity platform. Breadth was defined as the fraction of unique TCRs that were SARS-CoV-2-associated, and depth was defined as the fraction of total T cells that were SARS-CoV-2-associated. Using the MIRA data, each spike-specific TCR was mapped to the spike region that the TCR reacts to and placed in a CD4 or CD8 class. Log10-transformed breadth and depth values were compared by one-way ANOVA with Sidak's multiple comparisons tests. TCRdb limited this immuneACCESS table to in-frame rearrangements with V and J called. A share of clones is missing; checked studies link under half to unresolved V genes, and the rest is unexplained. The DNA was the basis for D and trimming; V, J and clone size are from that table. Present in this sample are about 120,000 clones, around 86% of which were seen just once. Clones ranked in the top ten supply roughly 1.1% of the sample.

Notes on this clone: Its antigen specificity is not known. Base qualities are not at hand, and no much larger clone is one base apart.

The label giving this sample's time point can be read as: baseline before first vaccination. The vaccinee samples were drawn from two UK trials, COV001 and COV002, one of which was a single-blind randomized controlled phase 2/3 trial testing AZD1222 (ChAdOx1 nCoV-19) in healthy adults. For TCRbeta chain sequencing, PBMC samples were collected from trial participants at day 0 and at day 28 after the second dose. As encoded in the germline V gene (reference sequence), CDR1 is LGHDT while CDR2 is YNNKEL. Its CDR3 holds 14 amino acids, cysteine through phenylalanine. Only the CDR3 region is kept as DNA, spanning 42 bases read in frame from base 1. At the junction V is shortened by 1 base and J by 3 bases, with 9 bases in between.

The sequence was obtained from an adult in good health. Recombination linked TRBV3-1 (or the pseudogene TRBV3-2) to TRBJ2-5; a tentative D call is TRBD2 (5 bases match). Specimen: peripheral blood, collected on day 0 of AZD1222 vaccination. The nucleotides are TGTGCCAGCAGCCAAGGGACTTTTAAAGAGACCCAGTACTTC. Its product reads: CASSQGTFKETQYF.